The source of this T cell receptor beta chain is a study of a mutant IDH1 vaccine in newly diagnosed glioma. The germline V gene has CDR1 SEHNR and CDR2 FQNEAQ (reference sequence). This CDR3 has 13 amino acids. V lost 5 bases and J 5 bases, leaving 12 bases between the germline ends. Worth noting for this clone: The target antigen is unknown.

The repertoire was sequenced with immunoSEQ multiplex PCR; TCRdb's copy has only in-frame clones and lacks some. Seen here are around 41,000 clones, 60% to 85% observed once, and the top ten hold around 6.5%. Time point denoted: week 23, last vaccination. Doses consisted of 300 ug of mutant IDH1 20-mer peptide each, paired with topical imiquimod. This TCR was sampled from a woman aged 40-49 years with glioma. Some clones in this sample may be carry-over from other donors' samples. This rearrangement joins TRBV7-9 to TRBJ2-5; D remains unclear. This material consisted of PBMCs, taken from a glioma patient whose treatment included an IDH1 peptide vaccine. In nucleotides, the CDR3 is TGTGCCAGCAGCGCGACTTCATCGGAGACCCAGTACTTC. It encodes CASSATSSETQYF. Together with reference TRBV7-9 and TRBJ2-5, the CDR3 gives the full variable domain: DTGVSQNPRHKITKRGQNVTFRCDPISEHNRLYWYRQTLGQGPEFLTYFQNEAQLEKSRLLSDRFSAERPKGSFSTLEIQRTEQGDSAMYLCASSATSSETQYFGPGTRLLVL.